This T cell receptor beta chain is drawn from a study of blood T cell repertoires in COVID-19. Study-wide context: COVID-19 samples, acute and convalescent, were from the United States, Italy and Spain. The cDNA or gDNA used as material had been derived from T cells, B-cell-depleted T cells, or PBMCs.

This clone came up a few times. Germline CDR1 reads MNHNY; CDR2 reads SVGAGI (reference sequence). The V and J ends lost 7 bases and 4 bases respectively, with 15 bases between them. This CDR3 comprises 14 residues. Per the original methods: Reference gene primer amplification in the assay estimated nucleated cell counts. Here immunoSEQ multiplex PCR was the method, and the copy in TCRdb shows in-frame clones only, minus some. The V and J calls and clone size are taken from that table; D and trimming were inferred from the DNA. Of 170,000 or so clones in the sample, about 88% were seen once. What was sequenced was peripheral blood. This receptor was taken from a man between 18 and 29 years old who had recovered from COVID-19. This chain connects TRBV6-6 to TRBJ2-3, with D hard to call. The CDR3 protein is CASKSSLEADTQYF. CDR3 nucleotide sequence: TGTGCCAGCAAATCGTCCTTAGAGGCAGATACGCAGTATTTT.